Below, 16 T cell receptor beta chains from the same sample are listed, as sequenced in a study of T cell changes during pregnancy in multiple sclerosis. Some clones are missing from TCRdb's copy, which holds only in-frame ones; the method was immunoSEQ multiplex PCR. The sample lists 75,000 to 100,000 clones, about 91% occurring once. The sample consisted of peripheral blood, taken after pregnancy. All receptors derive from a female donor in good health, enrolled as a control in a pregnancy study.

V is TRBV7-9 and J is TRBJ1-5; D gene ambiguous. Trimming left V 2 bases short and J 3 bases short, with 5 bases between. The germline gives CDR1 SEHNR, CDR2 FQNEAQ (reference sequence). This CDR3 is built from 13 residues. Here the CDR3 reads CASSLLNNQPQHF. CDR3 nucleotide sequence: TGTGCCAGCAGCTTACTAAACAATCAGCCCCAGCATTTT.

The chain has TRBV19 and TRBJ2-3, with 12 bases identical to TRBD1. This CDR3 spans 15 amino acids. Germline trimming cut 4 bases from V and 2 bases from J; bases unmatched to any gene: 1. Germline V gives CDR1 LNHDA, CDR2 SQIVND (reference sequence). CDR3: CASSTGQGATDTQYF. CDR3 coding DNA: TGTGCCAGTAGTACGGGACAGGGGGCCACAGATACGCAGTATTTT.

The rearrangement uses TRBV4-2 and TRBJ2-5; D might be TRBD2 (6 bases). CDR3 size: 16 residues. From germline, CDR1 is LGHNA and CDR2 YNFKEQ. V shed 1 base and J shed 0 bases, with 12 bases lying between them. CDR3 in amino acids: CASSQGGTQYQETQYF. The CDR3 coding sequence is TGTGCCAGCAGCCAAGGCGGGACCCAGTACCAAGAGACCCAGTACTTC.

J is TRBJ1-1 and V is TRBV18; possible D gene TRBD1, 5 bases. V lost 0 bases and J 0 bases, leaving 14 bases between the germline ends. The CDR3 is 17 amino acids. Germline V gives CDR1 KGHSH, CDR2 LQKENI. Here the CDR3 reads CASSPPAGSAMNTEAFF. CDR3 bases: TGTGCCAGCTCACCACCGGCAGGGTCGGCAATGAACACTGAAGCTTTCTTT.

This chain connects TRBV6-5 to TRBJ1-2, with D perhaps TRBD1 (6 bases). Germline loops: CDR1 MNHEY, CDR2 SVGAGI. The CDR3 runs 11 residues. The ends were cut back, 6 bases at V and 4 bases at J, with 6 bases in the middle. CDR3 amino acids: CASRDSYGYTF. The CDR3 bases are TGTGCCAGCAGGGACAGCTATGGCTACACCTTC.

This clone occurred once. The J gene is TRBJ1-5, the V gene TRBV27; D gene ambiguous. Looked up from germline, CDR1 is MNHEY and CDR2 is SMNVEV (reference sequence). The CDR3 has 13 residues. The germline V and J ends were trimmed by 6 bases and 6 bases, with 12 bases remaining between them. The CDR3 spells CASSKRDFQPQHF. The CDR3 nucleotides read TGTGCCAGCAGCAAGCGGGATTTTCAGCCCCAGCATTTT.

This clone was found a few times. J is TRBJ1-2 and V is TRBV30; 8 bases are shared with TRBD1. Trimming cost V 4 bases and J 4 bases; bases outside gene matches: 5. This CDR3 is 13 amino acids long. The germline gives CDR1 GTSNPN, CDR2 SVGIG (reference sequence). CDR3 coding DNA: TGTGCCTGGAACCGGGACAGGCCCTATGGCTACACCTTC. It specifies CAWNRDRPYGYTF.

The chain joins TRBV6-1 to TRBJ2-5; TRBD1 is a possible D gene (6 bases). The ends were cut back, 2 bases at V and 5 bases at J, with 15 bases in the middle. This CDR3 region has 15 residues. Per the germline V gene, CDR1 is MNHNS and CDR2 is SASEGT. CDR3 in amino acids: CASSEFLAGEETQYF. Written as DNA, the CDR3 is TGTGCCAGCAGTGAATTCCTAGCAGGGGAGGAGACCCAGTACTTC.

The CDR3 here is CASSLDGAGAQETQYF. CDR3 in DNA: TGTGCCAGCAGCTTAGATGGAGCGGGGGCCCAAGAGACCCAGTACTTC. The rearrangement uses TRBV7-6 and TRBJ2-5, with TRBD2 identical over 8 bases. Germline CDR1 reads SGHVS; CDR2 reads FNYEAQ. CDR3 size: 16 residues. After removal of 1 base from V and 1 base from J, the junction contained 5 bases not matched to a gene.

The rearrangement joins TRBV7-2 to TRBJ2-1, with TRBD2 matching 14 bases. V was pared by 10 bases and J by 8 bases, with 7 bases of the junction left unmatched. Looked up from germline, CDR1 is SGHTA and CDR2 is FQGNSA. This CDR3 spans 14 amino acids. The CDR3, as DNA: TGTGCCACGGGGACTAGCGGGAGAAACCATGAGCAGTTCTTC. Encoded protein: CATGTSGRNHEQFF.

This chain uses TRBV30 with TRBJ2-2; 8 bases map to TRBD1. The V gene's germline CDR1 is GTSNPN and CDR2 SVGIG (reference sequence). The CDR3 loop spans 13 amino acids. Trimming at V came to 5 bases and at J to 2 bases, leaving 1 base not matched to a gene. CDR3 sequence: CAWGTGNTGELFF. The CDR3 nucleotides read TGTGCCTGGGGGACAGGAAACACCGGGGAGCTGTTTTTT.

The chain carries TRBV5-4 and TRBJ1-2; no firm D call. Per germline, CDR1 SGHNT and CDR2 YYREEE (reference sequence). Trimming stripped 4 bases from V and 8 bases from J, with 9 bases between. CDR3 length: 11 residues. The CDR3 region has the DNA TGTGCCAGCAGCCGACAAGAGGGCTACACCTTC. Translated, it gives CASSRQEGYTF.

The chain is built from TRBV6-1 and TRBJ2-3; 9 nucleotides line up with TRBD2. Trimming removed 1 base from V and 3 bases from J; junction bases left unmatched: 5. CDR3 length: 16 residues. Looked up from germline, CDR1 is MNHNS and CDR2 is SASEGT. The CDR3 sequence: CASSEDAAGGTDTQYF. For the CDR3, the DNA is TGTGCCAGCAGTGAAGACGCTGCGGGGGGGACAGATACGCAGTATTTT.

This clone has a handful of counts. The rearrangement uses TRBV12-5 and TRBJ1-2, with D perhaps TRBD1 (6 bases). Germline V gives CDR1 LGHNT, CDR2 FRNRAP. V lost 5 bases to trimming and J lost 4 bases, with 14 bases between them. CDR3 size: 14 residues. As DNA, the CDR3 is TGTGCTAGTGGTGCGGACAGCCCCTTCTATGGCTACACCTTC. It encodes CASGADSPFYGYTF.

CDR3 sequence reads: CASGRPVIDYEQYF. CDR3 in DNA: TGTGCCAGCGGCCGTCCCGTGATTGACTACGAGCAGTACTTC. The J gene is TRBJ2-7, the V gene TRBV5-6, with unresolved D. V lost 7 bases to trimming and J lost 3 bases, with 17 bases between them. The CDR3 totals 14 residues. The germline V gene has CDR1 SGHDT and CDR2 YYEEEE.

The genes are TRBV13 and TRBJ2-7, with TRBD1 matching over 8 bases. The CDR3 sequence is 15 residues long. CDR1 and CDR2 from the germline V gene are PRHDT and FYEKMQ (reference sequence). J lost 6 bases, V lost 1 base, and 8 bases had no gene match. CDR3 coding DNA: TGTGCCAGCAGCTTAGAGGGGCAGGGGGCGATCGAGCAGTACTTC. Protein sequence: CASSLEGQGAIEQYF.